These T cell receptor beta chains were read from a single sample in a study of early T cells in non-severe SARS-CoV-2 infection. TCRdb reprocessed the 5' RACE reads with MiXCR, giving one entry per CDR3 protein. This sample yields over 50,000 distinct CDR3 sequences, of which 10% to 15% are seen a single time; 2.9% belongs to the top ten. Sequenced material: whole blood. The receptors were gathered from an adult who was a healthcare worker with PCR-confirmed SARS-CoV-2 infection or an uninfected control (not recorded which). Each CDR3 is given with its conserved first and last residue.

v_call	j_call	cdr3_aa
TRBV24-1	TRBJ2-3	CATSDIQQGTSTDTQYF
TRBV30	TRBJ1-5	CAWSRDSFNQPQHF
TRBV18	TRBJ2-1	CASSLPLGGGPGNEQFF
TRBV7-2	TRBJ1-3	CASSLRVGSGNTIYF
TRBV5-1	TRBJ2-3	CASSPLPRASGGDTQYF
TRBV28	TRBJ2-3	CASSATDTQYF
TRBV29-1	TRBJ2-5	CSVRDDETQYF
TRBV14	TRBJ2-1	CASSQVGGIGYNEQFF
TRBV10-3	TRBJ2-3	CAISEEEGSVADTQYF
TRBV5-1	TRBJ1-1	CASSLGGTGNTEAFF
TRBV12-5	TRBJ1-1	CASGYRQGTNTEAFF
TRBV6-5	TRBJ2-1	CATLLPSNEQFF
TRBV10-3	TRBJ1-2	CAITPDGNYGYTF
TRBV2	TRBJ1-6	CASSPRALSSYNSPLHF
TRBV5-4	TRBJ2-7	CASSRTGTASYEQYF
TRBV20-1	TRBJ1-1	CSARVGVDRGAFF